The next 18 T cell receptor beta chains were all read from a single sample in a study of blood T cell repertoires in COVID-19. Assay: immunoSEQ multiplex PCR; the TCRdb copy retains only in-frame clones and omits some. This sample has around 190,000 clones, with 83% found just once. Sequencing was done on a sample of peripheral blood. Receptor source: a woman in her 70s with COVID-19, enrolled during active disease.

J is TRBJ2-5 and V is TRBV5-6; 9 bases are a match to TRBD1. The CDR3 length is 18 residues. V shed 3 bases, J shed 3 bases, and the junction held 15 bases outside the gene matches. CDR1 SGHDT and CDR2 YYEEEE come from the germline V gene. In DNA form, the CDR3 reads TGTGCCAGCAGCTACAGGGGGCCGGTCGTTCCGGGGGAAGAGACCCAGTACTTC. Protein sequence: CASSYRGPVVPGEETQYF.

The chain recombines TRBV5-1 with TRBJ1-2, with 7 bases fitting TRBD1. The CDR3 is made up of 16 amino acids. Losses at the gene ends were 1 base for V and 3 bases for J; bases not matched to a gene: 9. Germline V lookup: CDR1 SGHRS, CDR2 YFSETQ. DNA for the CDR3: TGCGCCAGCAGCTTGAGCACAGGGGTAAAAGACTATGGCTACACCTTC. It codes for CASSLSTGVKDYGYTF.

The chain is built from TRBV5-6 and TRBJ2-7; TRBD2 might be the D (5 bases). The CDR3 sequence is 11 residues long. With 4 bases removed from V and 7 bases from J, the gap between germline ends came to 9 bases. Germline CDR1 reads SGHDT; CDR2 reads YYEEEE. CDR3 nucleotide sequence: TGTGCCAGCAGCGCCAGAGGGGAGCAGTACTTC. Its translation: CASSARGEQYF. The full variable domain, its missing parts supplied by reference TRBV5-6 and TRBJ2-7, is DAGVTQSPTHLIKTRGQQVTLRCSPKSGHDTVSWYQQALGQGPQFIFQYYEEEERQRGNFPDRFSGHQFPNYSSELNVNALLLGDSALYLCASSARGEQYFGPGTRLTVT.

The V gene is TRBV5-1, the J gene TRBJ2-1; TRBD2 matches at 11 bases. Germline CDR1 SGHRS, CDR2 YFSETQ. V dropped 1 base and J dropped 7; count of bases not matched to a gene: 10. The length of the CDR3 is 17 residues. The CDR3 nucleotides read TGCGCCAGCAGCTTGACTAGCGGGAGTACAAAGGGGAATGAGCAGTTCTTC. Protein sequence: CASSLTSGSTKGNEQFF.

The chain joins TRBV19 to TRBJ2-3, with 10 bases that match TRBD2. The CDR3 totals 15 residues. Trimming removed 7 bases from V and 5 bases from J; junction bases left unmatched: 9. Germline values: CDR1 LNHDA, CDR2 SQIVND (reference sequence). CDR3 region: CASIRQAGGGDTQYF. The CDR3 DNA is TGTGCCAGTATCCGCCAAGCGGGAGGGGGAGATACGCAGTATTTT.

The V and J genes are TRBV24-1 and TRBJ1-2; 10 nucleotides match TRBD1. J gave up 6 bases and V 5 bases, and 5 bases lay outside the gene matches. CDR1 is KGHDR, CDR2 SFDVKD, per germline. CDR3 length equals 14 residues. The CDR3 DNA is TGTGCCACCAGTGCGGGGGACAGGGGCCATGGCTACACCTTC. It translates to CATSAGDRGHGYTF.

The rearrangement joins TRBV3-1 (or the pseudogene TRBV3-2) to TRBJ1-2, with 11 bases that match TRBD1. The trim removed 6 bases at V and 5 bases at J, leaving 11 bases unmatched. In germline, CDR1 is LGHDT, CDR2 YNNKEL (reference sequence). The CDR3 spans 16 residues. The DNA of the CDR3 is TGTGCCAGCAGATTTGAAATAGGACAGGGGGCGTATGGCTACACCTTC. It yields the protein CASRFEIGQGAYGYTF.

V usage is TRBV7-2 and J usage is TRBJ2-3, with 8 bases aligning to TRBD2. V dropped 1 base and J dropped 5; count of bases not matched to a gene: 8. The CDR3 sequence is 16 residues long. CDR1 is SGHTA and CDR2 is FQGNSA in the germline V gene. DNA of the CDR3: TGTGCCAGCAGCTTAGGACGGGGGGGTAATCAAGATACGCAGTATTTT. Amino acids: CASSLGRGGNQDTQYF.

The rearrangement joins TRBV28 to TRBJ2-2, with TRBD1 identical over 7 bases. After removal of 8 bases from V and 7 bases from J, the junction contained 10 bases not matched to a gene. The germline V gene encodes CDR1 MDHEN and CDR2 SYDVKM. CDR3 length: 14 amino acids. CDR3 bases: TGTGCCAGCTACCGGGACAGCTGGGGCGGGGAGCTGTTTTTT. Translation: CASYRDSWGGELFF.

The chain recombines TRBV2 with TRBJ2-7, with TRBD1 matching 9 bases. CDR3 length equals 13 residues. The V gene end was trimmed by 8 bases and the J gene end by 1 base; junction bases not matched to a gene: 3. CDR1 is SNHLY, CDR2 FYNNEI, per germline. The CDR3 loop is CASGTGISYEQYF. CDR3 in DNA: TGTGCCAGCGGGACAGGGATTTCCTACGAGCAGTACTTC.

This clone has just a few counts. The chain recombines TRBV3-1 (or the pseudogene TRBV3-2) with TRBJ1-1; D call uncertain. Trimming removed 6 bases from V and 10 bases from J, with 24 bases in between. Looked up from germline, CDR1 is LGHDT and CDR2 is YNNKEL (reference sequence). The CDR3 is made up of 15 amino acids. In DNA, the CDR3 is TGTGCCAGCAGTCCATCCAGAGGAGGGCGCGTAGTAGCTTTCTTT. It is translated as CASSPSRGGRVVAFF.

The CDR3 nucleotides are TGTGCCAGCATGGGCACAGGGCGGAGCGGGGAGCTGTTTTTT. Translating gives CASMGTGRSGELFF. The V call is TRBV27, the J call TRBJ2-2; maybe TRBD1 (6 bases). V gave up 7 bases and J gave up 7 bases, with 16 bases separating them. The CDR3 consists of 14 residues. Germline loops: CDR1 MNHEY, CDR2 SMNVEV (reference sequence).

The rearrangement uses TRBV10-3 and TRBJ1-1; D is unclear. This CDR3 is built from 14 residues. V gave up 2 bases and J gave up 3 bases, with 10 bases separating them. In germline, CDR1 is ENHRY, CDR2 SYGVKD. The CDR3 DNA follows: TGTGCCATCAGTGAGACGGGAGGTGACACTGAAGCTTTCTTT. Protein sequence: CAISETGGDTEAFF.

The chain carries TRBV6-5 and TRBJ1-2; 9 bases agree with TRBD1. There are 15 residues in the CDR3. The trim removed 8 bases at V and 3 bases at J, leaving 10 bases unmatched. Per germline, CDR1 MNHEY and CDR2 SVGAGI. The CDR3 is CASLQGTGQHYGYTF. In DNA form, the CDR3 reads TGTGCCAGCTTACAGGGGACAGGGCAGCACTATGGCTACACCTTC.

This sequence joins TRBV11-2 and TRBJ1-2; no clear D gene. The CDR3 totals 14 residues. Trimming pared 3 bases from V and 0 bases from J, leaving 8 bases between. Germline loops: CDR1 SGHAT, CDR2 FQNNGV. CDR3 protein: CASSFSRSNYGYTF. The CDR3 nucleotides are TGTGCCAGCAGCTTCTCCAGGTCTAACTATGGCTACACCTTC.

The V and J genes are TRBV5-1 and TRBJ1-2; no clear D. Germline-derived CDR1 and CDR2 are SGHRS and YFSETQ. This CDR3 has 13 residues. Trimming shortened V by 1 base and J by 6 bases, and 10 bases separated the two germline ends. CDR3 nucleotide sequence: TGCGCCAGCAGCTTGAGGGCGGGTGATGGCTACACCTTC. Translation gives CASSLRAGDGYTF. The full variable domain, its missing parts supplied by reference TRBV5-1 and TRBJ1-2, is KAGVTQTPRYLIKTRGQQVTLSCSPISGHRSVSWYQQTPGQGLQFLFEYFSETQRNKGNFPGRFSGRQFSNSRSEMNVSTLELGDSALYLCASSLRAGDGYTFGSGTRLTVV.

The chain is built from TRBV24-1 and TRBJ1-2, with TRBD1 as a possible D gene (5 bases). CDR1 and CDR2 from the germline V gene are KGHDR and SFDVKD. The CDR3 has 13 amino acids. The V gene lost 3 bases and the J gene lost 4 bases, with 8 bases spanning the gap. The CDR3 region is CATSDGTFYGYTF. The CDR3 DNA reads as TGTGCCACCAGTGATGGGACTTTCTATGGCTACACCTTC.

The gene calls are TRBV2 and TRBJ2-5, with D possibly being TRBD1 (5 bases). The CDR3 covers 13 residues. Germline V gives CDR1 SNHLY, CDR2 FYNNEI. The V end lost 7 bases, the J end lost 5 bases, and 14 bases lay between the germline ends. CDR3 protein: CASKGRVVETQYF. DNA of the CDR3: TGTGCCAGCAAGGGCAGGGTCGTTGAGACCCAGTACTTC. Filled out from reference TRBV2 and TRBJ2-5, the complete variable domain reads EPEVTQTPSHQVTQMGQEVILRCVPISNHLYFYWYRQILGQKVEFLVSFYNNEISEKSEIFDDQFSVERPDGSNFTLKIRSTKLEDSAMYFCASKGRVVETQYFGPGTRLLVL.